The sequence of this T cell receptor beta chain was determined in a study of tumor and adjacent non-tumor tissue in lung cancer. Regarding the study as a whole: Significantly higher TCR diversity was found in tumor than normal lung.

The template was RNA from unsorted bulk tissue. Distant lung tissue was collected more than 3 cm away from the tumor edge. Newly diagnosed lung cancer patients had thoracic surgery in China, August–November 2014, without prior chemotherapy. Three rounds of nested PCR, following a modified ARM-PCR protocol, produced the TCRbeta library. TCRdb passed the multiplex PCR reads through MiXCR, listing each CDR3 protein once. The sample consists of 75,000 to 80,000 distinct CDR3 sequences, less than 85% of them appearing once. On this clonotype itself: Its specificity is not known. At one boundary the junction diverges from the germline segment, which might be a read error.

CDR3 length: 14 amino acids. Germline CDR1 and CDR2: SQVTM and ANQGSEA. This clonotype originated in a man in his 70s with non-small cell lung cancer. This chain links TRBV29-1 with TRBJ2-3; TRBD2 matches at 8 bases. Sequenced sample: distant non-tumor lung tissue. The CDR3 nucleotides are TGCAGCGCCGCCGATACTAGCGGCACAGATAAGCAGTATTTT. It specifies CSAADTSGTDKQYF.